This record covers a single TCR beta chain. What it binds is not known. Specified time point: newly diagnosed, previously untreated cHL patient sample. Data came from immunoSEQ multiplex PCR; TCRdb stores just in-frame clones and leaves some out. Of about 46,000 clones listed, roughly 88% are singletons. This specimen belongs to a study of PD-1 blockade in classical Hodgkin lymphoma. Study-wide results and caveats: Compared with healthy donors, newly diagnosed patients reportedly showed lower baseline TCR diversity.

This TCR came from a human donor with classical Hodgkin lymphoma. The sequenced sample consisted of peripheral blood mononuclear cells (PBMCs).

CDR3 DNA sequence: TGTGCCAGCAGCCAAGCGGGGATCTATGGCTACACCTTC. Its translation: CASSQAGIYGYTF. The J gene is TRBJ1-2, the V gene TRBV14; D is undetermined. CDR1 is SGHDN and CDR2 is FVKESK in the germline V gene. The CDR3 length is 13 residues. Trimming left V 1 base short and J 4 bases short, with 7 bases between.